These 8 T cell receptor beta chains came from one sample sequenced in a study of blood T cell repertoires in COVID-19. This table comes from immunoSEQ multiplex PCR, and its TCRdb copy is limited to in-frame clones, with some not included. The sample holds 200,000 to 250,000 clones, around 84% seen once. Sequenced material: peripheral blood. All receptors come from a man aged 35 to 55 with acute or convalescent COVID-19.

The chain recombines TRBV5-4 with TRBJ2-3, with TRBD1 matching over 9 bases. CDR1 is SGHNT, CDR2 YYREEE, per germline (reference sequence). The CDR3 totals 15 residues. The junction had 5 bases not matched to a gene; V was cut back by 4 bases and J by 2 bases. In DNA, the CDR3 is TGTGCCAGCAGCAACAGGGGGCTTTTCACAGATACGCAGTATTTT. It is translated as CASSNRGLFTDTQYF.

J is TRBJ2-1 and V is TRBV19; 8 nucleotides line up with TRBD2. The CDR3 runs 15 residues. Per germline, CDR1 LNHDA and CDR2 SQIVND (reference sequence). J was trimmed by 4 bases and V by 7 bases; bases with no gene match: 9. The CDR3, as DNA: TGTGCCAGTATGGGCCGGGCGGGGGGATACAATGAGCAGTTCTTC. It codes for CASMGRAGGYNEQFF.

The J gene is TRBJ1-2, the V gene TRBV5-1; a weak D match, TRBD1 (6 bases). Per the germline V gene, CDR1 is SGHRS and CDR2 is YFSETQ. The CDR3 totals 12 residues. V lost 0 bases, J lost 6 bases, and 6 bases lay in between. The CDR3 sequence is CASSLAGDGYTF. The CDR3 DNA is TGCGCCAGCAGCTTGGCAGGGGATGGCTACACCTTC.

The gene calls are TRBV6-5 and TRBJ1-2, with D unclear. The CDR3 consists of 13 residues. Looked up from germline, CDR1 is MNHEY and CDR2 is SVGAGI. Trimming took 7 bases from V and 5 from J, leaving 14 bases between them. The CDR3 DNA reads TGTGCCAGCAAGTCCAGTATGGAGTATGGCTACACCTTC. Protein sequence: CASKSSMEYGYTF.

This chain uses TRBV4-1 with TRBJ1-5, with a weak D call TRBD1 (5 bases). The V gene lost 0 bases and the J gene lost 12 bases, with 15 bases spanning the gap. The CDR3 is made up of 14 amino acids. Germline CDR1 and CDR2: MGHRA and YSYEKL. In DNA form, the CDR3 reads TGCGCCAGCAGCCAAGATTCCAGGGTCGGTCACCAGCATTTT. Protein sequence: CASSQDSRVGHQHF.

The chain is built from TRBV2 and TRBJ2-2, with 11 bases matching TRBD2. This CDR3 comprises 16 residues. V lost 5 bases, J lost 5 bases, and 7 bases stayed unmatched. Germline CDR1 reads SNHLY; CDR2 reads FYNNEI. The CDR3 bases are TGTGCCAGCAGTCTACTAGGGACTAGCGGTACCGGGGAGCTGTTTTTT. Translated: CASSLLGTSGTGELFF.

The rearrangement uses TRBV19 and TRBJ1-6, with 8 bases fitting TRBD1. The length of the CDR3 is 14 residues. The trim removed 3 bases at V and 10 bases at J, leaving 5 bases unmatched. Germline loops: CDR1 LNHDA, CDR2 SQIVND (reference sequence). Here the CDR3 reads CASSMRQGQSPLHF. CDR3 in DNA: TGTGCCAGTAGTATGAGACAGGGGCAATCACCCCTCCACTTT.

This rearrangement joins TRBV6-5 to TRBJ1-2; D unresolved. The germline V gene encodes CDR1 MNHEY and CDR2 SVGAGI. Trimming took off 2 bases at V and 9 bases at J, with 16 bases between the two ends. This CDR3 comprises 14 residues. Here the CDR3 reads CASSYRSTSGSYTF. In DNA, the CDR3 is TGTGCCAGCAGTTACAGGTCGACCAGCGGTAGCTACACCTTC.